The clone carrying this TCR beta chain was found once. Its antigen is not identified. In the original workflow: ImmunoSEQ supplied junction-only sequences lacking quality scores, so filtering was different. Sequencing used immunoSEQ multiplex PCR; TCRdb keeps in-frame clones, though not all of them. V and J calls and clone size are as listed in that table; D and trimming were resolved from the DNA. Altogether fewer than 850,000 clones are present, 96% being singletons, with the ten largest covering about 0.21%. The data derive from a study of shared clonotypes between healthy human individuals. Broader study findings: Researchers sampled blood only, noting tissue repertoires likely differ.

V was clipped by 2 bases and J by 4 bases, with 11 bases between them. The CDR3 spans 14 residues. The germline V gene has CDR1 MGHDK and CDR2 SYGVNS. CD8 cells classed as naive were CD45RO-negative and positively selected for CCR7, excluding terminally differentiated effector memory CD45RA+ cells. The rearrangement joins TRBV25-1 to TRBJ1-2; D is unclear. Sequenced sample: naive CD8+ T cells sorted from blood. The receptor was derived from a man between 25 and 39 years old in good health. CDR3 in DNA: TGTGCCAGCAGTGAAGCCCGATCCCGCTATGGCTACACCTTC. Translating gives CASSEARSRYGYTF.